Sequencing of this TCR beta chain was carried out in a study of human T cells and chemical hapten exposure. This clonotype was picked up many times. The time point is: patch test 3, about 24 weeks after DPC sensitization. Treatment of the sample: therapeutic diphenylcyclopropenone sensitization with weekly scalp DPC. MiXCR was run by TCRdb on the RACE reads, yielding one entry per CDR3 protein. Of about 82,000 distinct CDR3 sequences in the sample, 10% to 15% were seen once. The length of the CDR3 is 15 residues. The V gene lost 4 bases and the J gene lost 0 bases, with 13 bases spanning the gap. The clonotype was recovered from a woman between 45 and 65 years old with alopecia areata. Some clones in this sample may be carry-over from other donors' samples. This chain uses TRBV12-3 or TRBV12-4 with TRBJ2-7; the D gene is possibly TRBD1 (5 bases). Sequenced here: whole blood, sampled in connection with sensitization to the hapten diphenylcyclopropenone (DPC). The CDR3 nucleotides read TGTGCCAGCAGTTACAGGCCCACGAGCTCCTACGAGCAGTACTTC. It specifies CASSYRPTSSYEQYF.